The entry below gives a single TCR beta chain sequence along with its context. What it binds is not known. It was with 60 Vbeta and 13 Jbeta primers that the PCR ran. As processed by the authors: In a later analysis, some 80 million unique TCR beta chains included roughly 11 million shared by two or more donors. Sequencing used immunoSEQ multiplex PCR; TCRdb keeps in-frame clones, though not all of them. V, J and clone size are those of that table, while D and trimming were read from the DNA. The table records some 150,000 clones, roughly 79% of them present only once. This sample was taken from a study of cytomegalovirus exposure and HLA in healthy donors. Study observations and caveats: According to reports, the classifier identified cytomegalovirus status with high specificity and sensitivity. A few chains linked to CMV were shown in vitro to be specific for CMV antigens.

The sample consisted of PBMCs. This sequence was found in a woman in her 50s in good health and CMV-seronegative.

The DNA for the CDR3 is TGTGCCAGCAGCCCTTCTAGCGGGAGAACAGATACGCAGTATTTT. It is translated as CASSPSSGRTDTQYF. The chain uses TRBV5-4 and TRBJ2-3, with 10 nucleotides matching TRBD2. Trimming removed 4 bases from V and 3 bases from J; junction bases left unmatched: 5. CDR1 is SGHNT, CDR2 YYREEE, per germline (reference sequence). The CDR3 extends over 15 amino acids.